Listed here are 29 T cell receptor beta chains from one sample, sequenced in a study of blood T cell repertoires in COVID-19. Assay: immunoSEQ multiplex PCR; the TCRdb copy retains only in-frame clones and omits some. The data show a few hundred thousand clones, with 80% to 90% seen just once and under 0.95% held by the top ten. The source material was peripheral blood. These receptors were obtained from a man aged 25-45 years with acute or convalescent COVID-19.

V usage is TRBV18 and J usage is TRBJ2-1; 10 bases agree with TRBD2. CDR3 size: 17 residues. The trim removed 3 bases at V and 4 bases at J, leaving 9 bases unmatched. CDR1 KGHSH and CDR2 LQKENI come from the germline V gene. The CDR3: CASSPDSGGPSYNEQFF. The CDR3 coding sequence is TGTGCCAGCTCACCTGATAGCGGGGGGCCTTCATACAATGAGCAGTTCTTC.

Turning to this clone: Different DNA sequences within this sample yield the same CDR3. The CDR3 DNA sequence: TGTGCCAGCAGCGTAGCTGTGTCGTCTGGAAACACCATATATTTT. As protein: CASSVAVSSGNTIYF. The V call is TRBV9, the J call TRBJ1-3; no firm D call. V was pared by 0 bases and J by 1 base, with 8 bases between. The germline V gene has CDR1 SGDLS and CDR2 YYNGEE. CDR3 size: 15 residues.

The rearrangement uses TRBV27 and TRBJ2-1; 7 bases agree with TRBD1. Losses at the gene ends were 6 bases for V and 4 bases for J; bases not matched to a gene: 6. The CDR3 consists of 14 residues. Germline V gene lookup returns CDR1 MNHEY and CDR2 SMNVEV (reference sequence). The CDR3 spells CASRVTQGYNEQFF. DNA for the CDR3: TGTGCCAGCAGAGTGACACAGGGGTACAATGAGCAGTTCTTC.

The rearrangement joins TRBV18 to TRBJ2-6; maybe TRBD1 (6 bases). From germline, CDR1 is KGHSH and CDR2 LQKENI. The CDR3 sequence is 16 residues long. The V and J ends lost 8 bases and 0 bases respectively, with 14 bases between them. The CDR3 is CASTRTVSSGANVLTF. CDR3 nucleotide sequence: TGTGCCAGCACTAGGACAGTTAGCTCTGGGGCCAACGTCCTGACTTTC.

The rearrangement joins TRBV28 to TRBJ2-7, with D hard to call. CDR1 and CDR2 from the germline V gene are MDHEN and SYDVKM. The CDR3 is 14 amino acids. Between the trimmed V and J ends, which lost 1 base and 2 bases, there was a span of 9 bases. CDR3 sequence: CASSLYSPTYEQYF. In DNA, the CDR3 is TGTGCCAGCAGTTTATACAGCCCGACCTACGAGCAGTACTTC.

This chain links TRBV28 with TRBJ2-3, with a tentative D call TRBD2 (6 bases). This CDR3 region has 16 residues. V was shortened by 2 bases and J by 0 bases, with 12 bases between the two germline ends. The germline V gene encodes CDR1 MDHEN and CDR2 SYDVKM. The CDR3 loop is CASSLGSGASTDTQYF. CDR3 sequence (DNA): TGTGCCAGCAGTTTAGGTAGCGGAGCTAGCACAGATACGCAGTATTTT. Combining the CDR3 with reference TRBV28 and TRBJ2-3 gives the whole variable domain DVKVTQSSRYLVKRTGEKVFLECVQDMDHENMFWYRQDPGLGLRLIYFSYDVKMKEKGDIPEGYSVSREKKERFSLILESASTNQTSMYLCASSLGSGASTDTQYFGPGTRLTVL.

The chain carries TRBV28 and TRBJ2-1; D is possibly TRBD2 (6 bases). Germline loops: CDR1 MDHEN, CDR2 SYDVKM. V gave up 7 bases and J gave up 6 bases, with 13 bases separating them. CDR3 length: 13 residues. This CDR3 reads CASKSPGSNEQFF. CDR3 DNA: TGTGCCAGCAAGTCCCCCGGGAGCAATGAGCAGTTCTTC. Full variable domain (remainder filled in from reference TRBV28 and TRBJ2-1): DVKVTQSSRYLVKRTGEKVFLECVQDMDHENMFWYRQDPGLGLRLIYFSYDVKMKEKGDIPEGYSVSREKKERFSLILESASTNQTSMYLCASKSPGSNEQFFGPGTRLTVL.

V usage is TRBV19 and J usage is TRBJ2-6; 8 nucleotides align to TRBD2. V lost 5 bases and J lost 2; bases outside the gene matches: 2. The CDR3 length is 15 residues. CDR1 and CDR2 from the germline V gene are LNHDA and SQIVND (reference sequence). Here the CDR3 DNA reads TGTGCCAGTAGTGGCGGGAGGCCTGGGGCCAACGTCCTGACTTTC. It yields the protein CASSGGRPGANVLTF.

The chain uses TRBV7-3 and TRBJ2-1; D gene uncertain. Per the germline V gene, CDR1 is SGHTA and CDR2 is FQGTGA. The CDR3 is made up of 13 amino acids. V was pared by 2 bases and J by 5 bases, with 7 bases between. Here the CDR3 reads CASSLEANNEQFF. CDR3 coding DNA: TGTGCCAGCAGCTTAGAGGCTAACAATGAGCAGTTCTTC.

CDR3 in amino acids: CATTREQGSYNEQFF. DNA for the CDR3: TGTGCCACCACGAGGGAACAGGGTAGCTACAATGAGCAGTTCTTC. V gene TRBV5-4 combines with J gene TRBJ2-1, with D maybe TRBD1 (6 bases). The CDR3 runs 15 residues. CDR1 is SGHNT and CDR2 is YYREEE in the germline V gene (reference sequence). Trimming took 9 bases from V and 3 from J, leaving 19 bases between them.

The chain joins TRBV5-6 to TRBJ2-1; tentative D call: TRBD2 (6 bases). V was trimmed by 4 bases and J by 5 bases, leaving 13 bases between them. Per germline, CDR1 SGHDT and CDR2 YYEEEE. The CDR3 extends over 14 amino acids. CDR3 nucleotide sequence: TGTGCCAGCAGCCCGGGAGACCAGAACAATGAGCAGTTCTTC. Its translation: CASSPGDQNNEQFF.

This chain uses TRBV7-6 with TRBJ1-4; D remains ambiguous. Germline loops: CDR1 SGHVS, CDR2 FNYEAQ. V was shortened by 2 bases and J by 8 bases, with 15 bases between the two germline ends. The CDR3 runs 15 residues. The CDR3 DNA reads TGTGCCAGCAGCTTAAGGCCCGCGGAAGAGGAAAAACTGTTTTTT. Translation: CASSLRPAEEEKLFF.

CDR3 residues: CASTGHKNTEAFF. CDR3 sequence (DNA): TGTGCCAGCACCGGACACAAGAACACTGAAGCTTTCTTT. J is TRBJ1-1 and V is TRBV6-8, with a tentative D call TRBD1 (5 bases). This CDR3 comprises 13 residues. V lost 7 bases and J 1 base, leaving 10 bases between the germline ends. Per the germline V gene, CDR1 is MNHGY and CDR2 is SAAAGT.

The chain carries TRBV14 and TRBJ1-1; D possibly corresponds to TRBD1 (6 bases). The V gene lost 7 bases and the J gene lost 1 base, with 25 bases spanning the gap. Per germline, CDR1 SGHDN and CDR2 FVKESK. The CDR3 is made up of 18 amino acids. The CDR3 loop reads CASTNIRRTGKGNTEAFF. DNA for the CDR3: TGTGCCAGCACCAACATTAGACGTACAGGGAAGGGGAACACTGAAGCTTTCTTT. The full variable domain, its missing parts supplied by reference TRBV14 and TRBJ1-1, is EAGVTQFPSHSVIEKGQTVTLRCDPISGHDNLYWYRRVMGKEIKFLLHFVKESKQDESGMPNNRFLAERTGGTYSTLKVQPAELEDSGVYFCASTNIRRTGKGNTEAFFGQGTRLTVV.

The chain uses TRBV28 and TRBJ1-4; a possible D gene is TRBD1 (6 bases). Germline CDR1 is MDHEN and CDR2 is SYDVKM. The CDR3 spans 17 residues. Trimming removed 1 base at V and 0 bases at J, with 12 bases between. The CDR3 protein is CASSLSPGVATNEKLFF. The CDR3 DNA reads TGTGCCAGCAGTTTATCTCCAGGGGTAGCAACTAATGAAAAACTGTTTTTT. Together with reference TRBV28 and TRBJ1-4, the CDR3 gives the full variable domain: DVKVTQSSRYLVKRTGEKVFLECVQDMDHENMFWYRQDPGLGLRLIYFSYDVKMKEKGDIPEGYSVSREKKERFSLILESASTNQTSMYLCASSLSPGVATNEKLFFGSGTQLSVL.

The CDR3 sequence: CASNSGDSYNEQFF. In nucleotides, the CDR3 is TGTGCCAGCAATAGCGGGGACTCCTACAATGAGCAGTTCTTC. The rearrangement joins TRBV19 to TRBJ2-1; 8 bases agree with TRBD2. The CDR3 consists of 14 residues. CDR1 LNHDA and CDR2 SQIVND come from the germline V gene (reference sequence). V shed 9 bases, J shed 0 bases, and the junction held 4 bases outside the gene matches. Full variable domain (rest looked up from reference TRBV19 and TRBJ2-1): DGGITQSPKYLFRKEGQNVTLSCEQNLNHDAMYWYRQDPGQGLRLIYYSQIVNDFQKGDIAEGYSVSREKKESFPLTVTSAQKNPTAFYLCASNSGDSYNEQFFGPGTRLTVL.

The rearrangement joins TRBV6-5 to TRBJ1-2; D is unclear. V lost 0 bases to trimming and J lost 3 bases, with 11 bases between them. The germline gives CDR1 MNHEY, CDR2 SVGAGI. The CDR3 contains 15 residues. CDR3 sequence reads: CASSYSRVTYYGYTF. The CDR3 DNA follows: TGTGCCAGCAGTTACTCCCGGGTGACCTACTATGGCTACACCTTC.

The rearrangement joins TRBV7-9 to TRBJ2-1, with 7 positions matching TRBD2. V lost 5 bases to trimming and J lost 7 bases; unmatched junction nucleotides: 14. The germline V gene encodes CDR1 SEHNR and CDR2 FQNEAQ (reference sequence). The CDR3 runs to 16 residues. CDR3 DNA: TGTGCCAGCAGCCACCAAGGGGCCCTAGCGGTTAATGAGCAGTTCTTC. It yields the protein CASSHQGALAVNEQFF. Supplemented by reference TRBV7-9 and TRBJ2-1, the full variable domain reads DTGVSQNPRHKITKRGQNVTFRCDPISEHNRLYWYRQTLGQGPEFLTYFQNEAQLEKSRLLSDRFSAERPKGSFSTLEIQRTEQGDSAMYLCASSHQGALAVNEQFFGPGTRLTVL.

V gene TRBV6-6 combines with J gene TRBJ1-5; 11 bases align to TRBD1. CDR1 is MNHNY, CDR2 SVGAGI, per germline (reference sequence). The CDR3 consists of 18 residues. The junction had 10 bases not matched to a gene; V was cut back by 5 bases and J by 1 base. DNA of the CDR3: TGTGCCAGCAGTCCGGACAGGGGGCGCCTAGGAAGCAATCAGCCCCAGCATTTT. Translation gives CASSPDRGRLGSNQPQHF.

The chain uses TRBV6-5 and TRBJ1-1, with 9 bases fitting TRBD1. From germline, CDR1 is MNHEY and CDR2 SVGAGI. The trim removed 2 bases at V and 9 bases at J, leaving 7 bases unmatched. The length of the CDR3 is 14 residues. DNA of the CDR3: TGTGCCAGCAGTTACGACCCGGGACAGGGAAAAGCTTTCTTT. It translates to CASSYDPGQGKAFF.

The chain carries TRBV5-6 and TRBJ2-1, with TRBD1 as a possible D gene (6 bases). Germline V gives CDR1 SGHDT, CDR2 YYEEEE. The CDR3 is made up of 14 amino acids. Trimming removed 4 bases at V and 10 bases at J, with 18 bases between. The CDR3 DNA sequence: TGTGCCAGCAGCCGAGGTCGGGTAAGGGGGGAGCAGTTCTTC. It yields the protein CASSRGRVRGEQFF.

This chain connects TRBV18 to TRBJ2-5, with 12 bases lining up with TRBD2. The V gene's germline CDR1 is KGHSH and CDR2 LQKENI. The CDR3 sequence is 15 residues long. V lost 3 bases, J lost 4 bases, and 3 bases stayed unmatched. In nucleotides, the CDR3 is TGTGCCAGCTCACCCAAACTAGCGGGAGGAGAGACCCAGTACTTC. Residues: CASSPKLAGGETQYF.

In DNA, the CDR3 is TGCAGCGGGCGGGCAGGGGGCAGGAACACTGAAGCTTTCTTT. Translating gives CSGRAGGRNTEAFF. The chain links TRBV29-1 to TRBJ1-1, with 8 nucleotides matching TRBD1. Germline CDR1 and CDR2: SQVTM and ANQGSEA. The CDR3 loop spans 14 amino acids. V was clipped by 7 bases and J by 1 base; unmatched bases: 8.

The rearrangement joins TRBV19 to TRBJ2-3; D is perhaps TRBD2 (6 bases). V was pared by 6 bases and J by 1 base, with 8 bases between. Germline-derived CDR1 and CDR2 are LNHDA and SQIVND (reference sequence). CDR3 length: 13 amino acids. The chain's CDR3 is CASSGTGTDTQYF. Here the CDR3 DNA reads TGTGCCAGTAGCGGGACTGGCACAGATACGCAGTATTTT.

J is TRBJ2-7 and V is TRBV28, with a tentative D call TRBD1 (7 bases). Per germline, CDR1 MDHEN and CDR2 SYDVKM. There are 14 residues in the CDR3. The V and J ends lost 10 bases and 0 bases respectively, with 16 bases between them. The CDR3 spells CAIAQGGRSYEQYF. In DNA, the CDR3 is TGTGCCATCGCCCAGGGGGGCCGCTCCTACGAGCAGTACTTC.

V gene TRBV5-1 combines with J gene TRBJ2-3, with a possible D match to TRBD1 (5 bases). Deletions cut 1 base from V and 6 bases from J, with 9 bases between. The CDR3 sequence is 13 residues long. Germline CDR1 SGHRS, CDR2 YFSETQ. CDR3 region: CASSLQGSDTQYF. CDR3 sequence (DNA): TGCGCCAGCAGCTTGCAGGGATCGGATACGCAGTATTTT.

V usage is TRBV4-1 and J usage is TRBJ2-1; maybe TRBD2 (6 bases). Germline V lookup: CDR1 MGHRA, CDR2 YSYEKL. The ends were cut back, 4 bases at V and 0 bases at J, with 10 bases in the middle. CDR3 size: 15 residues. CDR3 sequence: CASSPFGSSYNEQFF. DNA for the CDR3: TGCGCCAGCAGCCCGTTCGGGAGCTCCTACAATGAGCAGTTCTTC.

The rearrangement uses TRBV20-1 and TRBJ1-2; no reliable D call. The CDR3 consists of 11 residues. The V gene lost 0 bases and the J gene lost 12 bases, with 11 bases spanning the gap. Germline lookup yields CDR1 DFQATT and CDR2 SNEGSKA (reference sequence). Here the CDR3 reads CSARDLTDNTF. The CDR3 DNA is TGCAGTGCTAGAGATCTCACAGATAACACCTTC.

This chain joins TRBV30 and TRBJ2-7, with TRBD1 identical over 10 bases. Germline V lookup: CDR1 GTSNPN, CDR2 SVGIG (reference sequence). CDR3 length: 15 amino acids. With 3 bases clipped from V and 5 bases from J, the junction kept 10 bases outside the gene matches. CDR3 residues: CAWSHDRGPTDEQYF. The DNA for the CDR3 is TGTGCCTGGAGCCACGACAGGGGGCCGACGGACGAGCAGTACTTC.